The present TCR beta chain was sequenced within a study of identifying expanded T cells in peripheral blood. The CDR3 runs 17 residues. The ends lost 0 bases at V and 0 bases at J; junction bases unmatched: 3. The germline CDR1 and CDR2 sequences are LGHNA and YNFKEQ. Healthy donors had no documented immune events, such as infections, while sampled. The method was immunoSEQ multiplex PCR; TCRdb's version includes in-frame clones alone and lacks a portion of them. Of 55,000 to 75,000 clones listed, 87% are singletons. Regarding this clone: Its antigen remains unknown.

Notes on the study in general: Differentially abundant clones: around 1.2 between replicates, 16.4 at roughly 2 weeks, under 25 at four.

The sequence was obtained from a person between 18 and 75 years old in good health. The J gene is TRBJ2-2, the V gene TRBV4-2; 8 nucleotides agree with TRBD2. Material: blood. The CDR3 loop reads CASSQDREGANTGELFF. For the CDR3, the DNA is TGTGCCAGCAGCCAAGATCGGGAGGGGGCGAACACCGGGGAGCTGTTTTTT.